This T cell receptor beta chain was recovered during a study of Graves' ophthalmopathy and Graves' hyperthyroidism. Germline assignment: CDR1 LNHDA and CDR2 SQIVND (reference sequence). The CDR3 has 16 amino acids. V lost 0 bases, J lost 3 bases, and 6 bases stayed unmatched. For repertoire sequencing, the TCR beta CDR3 regions were amplified from RNA transcripts. After a first-round RT-PCR with HTBI primers, a second-round multiplex PCR was run. TCRdb re-called the multiplex PCR reads with MiXCR, one entry per CDR3 protein. Of approximately 640,000 distinct CDR3 sequences listed, roughly 39% are singletons. Diagnoses were established from clinical symptoms, serum thyroxine, TRAb, thyroid ultrasound and orbital computed tomography.

The sample taken for sequencing was peripheral blood. This receptor was obtained from an adult man with Graves' ophthalmopathy. The chain is built from TRBV19 and TRBJ2-7; 9 bases map to TRBD1. The CDR3 region is CASSIDLGTGHYEQYF. CDR3 DNA sequence: TGTGCCAGTAGTATAGATCTGGGGACAGGGCACTACGAGCAGTACTTC.